These 26 T cell receptor beta chains originate from one sample sequenced in a study of blood T cell repertoires in COVID-19. TCRdb's copy holds only in-frame clones and misses some; the assay was immunoSEQ multiplex PCR. The sample carries under 60,000 clones, 60% to 80% recorded once. Source material: peripheral blood. Receptor source: a human donor with active or convalescent COVID-19. The donor label of this sample is uncertain.

CDR3 in DNA: TGTGCCAGCAGGGGAGGGGGACAGGGGGCCTACGAGCAGTACTTC. Encoded protein: CASRGGGQGAYEQYF. The chain couples TRBV28 to TRBJ2-7; 11 bases are shared with TRBD1. With V trimmed by 6 bases and J by 2 bases, 6 bases remained unmatched. Germline V CDR1 and CDR2: MDHEN, SYDVKM. This CDR3 is built from 15 residues.

This clone occurred many times. The V and J genes are TRBV11-2 and TRBJ2-1; D perhaps matches TRBD2 (6 bases). The CDR3 has 16 residues. The germline gives CDR1 SGHAT, CDR2 FQNNGV. Trimming removed 5 bases from V and 6 bases from J, with 20 bases in between. The CDR3 region is CASSPRDSFLLNEQFF. In DNA, the CDR3 is TGTGCCAGCAGCCCGCGGGACTCCTTCCTCCTCAATGAGCAGTTCTTC.

The rearrangement links TRBV19 to TRBJ1-5; D is unclear. The germline V and J ends were trimmed by 6 bases and 2 bases, with 11 bases remaining between them. The CDR3 is 14 amino acids. CDR1 and CDR2 (germline): LNHDA, SQIVND (reference sequence). CDR3 protein: CASSLSGGNQPQHF. The CDR3 bases are TGTGCCAGTAGCCTATCGGGAGGCAATCAGCCCCAGCATTTT.

The V call is TRBV27, the J call TRBJ1-6; perhaps TRBD1 as D (6 bases). This CDR3 comprises 16 residues. Trimming stripped 4 bases from V and 0 bases from J, with 10 bases between. CDR1 and CDR2 from the germline V gene are MNHEY and SMNVEV (reference sequence). The CDR3, as DNA: TGTGCCAGCAGTTACAGGGCCAGCTCCTATAATTCACCCCTCCACTTT. It encodes CASSYRASSYNSPLHF.

This clone was detected once. This chain joins TRBV25-1 and TRBJ2-3; 7 nucleotides line up with TRBD2. Germline assignment: CDR1 MGHDK and CDR2 SYGVNS. The CDR3 length is 14 residues. V trimming: 6 bases; J trimming: 2 bases; junction bases outside the gene matches: 5. The CDR3 is CASSLSGSTDTQYF. The CDR3 DNA reads TGTGCCAGCAGCCTTAGCGGGTCCACAGATACGCAGTATTTT.

The chain combines TRBV10-3 with TRBJ2-1; 10 bases align to TRBD2. V gave up 8 bases and J gave up 7 bases; unmatched junction bases: 11. Germline loops: CDR1 ENHRY, CDR2 SYGVKD. This CDR3 region has 15 residues. The CDR3 nucleotides read TGTGCCATCGGAATTAGCGGGAGGATGAATAATGAGCAGTTCTTC. Residues: CAIGISGRMNNEQFF.

In the case of this clone: The junction does not match germline at one end; this may be a read error. The chain carries TRBV11-2 and TRBJ2-7; 8 bases fit TRBD2. The CDR3 runs to 13 residues. Germline V lookup: CDR1 SGHAT, CDR2 FQNNGV. The CDR3 DNA follows: TGTGCCAGCAGCTTAGAGGGGACTAGAGTCACGGGCTTC. Encoded protein: CASSLEGTRVTGF.

The rearrangement links TRBV3-1 (or the pseudogene TRBV3-2) to TRBJ2-3; 9 nucleotides match TRBD1. Germline loops: CDR1 LGHDT, CDR2 YNNKEL (reference sequence). The J segment lost 4 bases and the V segment lost 3 bases, leaving 5 bases of the junction unmatched. The CDR3 is 15 residues long. CDR3 coding DNA: TGTGCCAGCAGCCAGGTGACAGGGGGGCCAGATACGCAGTATTTT. Translating gives CASSQVTGGPDTQYF.

The V and J genes are TRBV11-1 and TRBJ1-1; 9 bases fit TRBD1. This CDR3 comprises 14 residues. The V gene's germline CDR1 is SGHAT and CDR2 FQDESV (reference sequence). Trimming took 5 bases from V and 1 from J; bases not matched to a gene: 2. The CDR3 loop reads CASSRGQGNTEAFF. CDR3 nucleotides: TGTGCCAGCAGCCGGGGACAGGGGAACACTGAAGCTTTCTTT.

A few counts support this clone. V is TRBV27 and J is TRBJ2-7; D might be TRBD2 (5 bases). This CDR3 has 14 residues. Germline CDR1 reads MNHEY; CDR2 reads SMNVEV (reference sequence). The germline V and J ends were trimmed by 3 bases and 0 bases, with 9 bases remaining between them. CDR3 DNA sequence: TGTGCCAGCAGTTTGGGTGAGGGCTCCTACGAGCAGTACTTC. This encodes CASSLGEGSYEQYF.

The chain carries TRBV5-6 and TRBJ1-5; a possible D gene is TRBD1 (5 bases). Between the trimmed V and J ends, which lost 0 bases and 6 bases, there was a span of 10 bases. Germline V lookup: CDR1 SGHDT, CDR2 YYEEEE. The CDR3 is 14 residues long. CDR3 sequence: CASSLEGIRQPQHF. For the CDR3, the DNA is TGTGCCAGCAGCTTGGAGGGGATTCGTCAGCCCCAGCATTTT.

The CDR3 DNA follows: TGTGCCAGCAGCACAATAGCGGGAGCAACAGATACGCAGTATTTT. Translated, it gives CASSTIAGATDTQYF. The genes are TRBV7-3 and TRBJ2-3; TRBD2 agrees at 9 bases. Germline CDR1 SGHTA, CDR2 FQGTGA. The CDR3 has 15 residues. Germline trimming cut 5 bases from V and 3 bases from J; bases unmatched to any gene: 6.

This chain uses TRBV1 with TRBJ1-6. TRBV1 is classified as a pseudogene. This CDR3 is built from 17 residues. The CDR3 sequence: CTSSLSPPGGENSPLHF. Here the CDR3 DNA reads TGCACCAGCAGCCTATCACCTCCCGGAGGAGAAAATTCACCCCTCCACTTT.

The V call is TRBV7-2, the J call TRBJ1-1, with D unclear. Germline assignment: CDR1 SGHTA and CDR2 FQGNSA. This CDR3 spans 14 amino acids. Trimming removed 5 bases at V and 2 bases at J, with 12 bases between. CDR3 nucleotide sequence: TGTGCCAGCAGCCGCGAGGCCGGTAACACTGAAGCTTTCTTT. Translating it yields CASSREAGNTEAFF.

The chain couples TRBV11-2 to TRBJ2-7; D is possibly TRBD2 (5 bases). Between the trimmed V and J ends, which lost 2 bases and 5 bases, there was a span of 16 bases. The CDR3 is 15 residues long. Germline assignment: CDR1 SGHAT and CDR2 FQNNGV. The chain's CDR3 is CASSLNRGGLNEQYF. The DNA of the CDR3 is TGTGCCAGCAGCTTAAACCGTGGAGGTTTGAACGAGCAGTACTTC.

This clone was detected a few times. The genes are TRBV5-1 and TRBJ1-1, with unresolved D. Looked up from germline, CDR1 is SGHRS and CDR2 is YFSETQ. With 5 bases removed from V and 0 bases from J, the gap between germline ends came to 8 bases. This CDR3 is built from 13 residues. The DNA of the CDR3 is TGCGCCAGCAGGGGAGAACTGAACACTGAAGCTTTCTTT. It codes for CASRGELNTEAFF.

Only a few counts were recorded for this clone. The chain couples TRBV20-1 to TRBJ2-7; 7 nucleotides match TRBD1. The CDR3 has 11 amino acids. Germline trimming cut 6 bases from V and 5 bases from J; bases unmatched to any gene: 4. Germline lookup yields CDR1 DFQATT and CDR2 SNEGSKA (reference sequence). The CDR3 region is CSATTGDEQYF. CDR3 in DNA: TGCAGTGCAACTACAGGGGACGAGCAGTACTTC.

The chain joins TRBV29-1 to TRBJ1-2, with a possible D match to TRBD1 (5 bases). The CDR3 totals 10 residues. The V and J ends lost 4 bases and 8 bases respectively, with 8 bases between them. The germline V gene encodes CDR1 SQVTM and CDR2 ANQGSEA. CDR3 in DNA: TGCAGCGTTGGGGGGGAGGGCTACACCTTC. Translated, it gives CSVGGEGYTF.

V usage is TRBV4-2 and J usage is TRBJ1-2, with D maybe TRBD1 (5 bases). Trimming took 1 base from V and 1 from J, leaving 7 bases between them. The CDR3 contains 14 residues. Germline V CDR1 and CDR2: LGHNA, YNFKEQ. The CDR3 nucleotides are TGTGCCAGCAGCCAAGGACAGCTTAACTATGGCTACACCTTC. Its protein product is CASSQGQLNYGYTF.

This clone showed up just a few times. The chain joins TRBV4-2 to TRBJ1-4, with D possibly TRBD1 on 6 matching bases. The CDR3 runs 17 residues. Germline loops: CDR1 LGHNA, CDR2 YNFKEQ. The ends were cut back, 1 base at V and 7 bases at J, with 19 bases in the middle. As DNA, the CDR3 is TGTGCCAGCAGCCAAGTCGTAACGGGGGGCGGAGGTGAAAAACTGTTTTTT. Amino acids: CASSQVVTGGGGEKLFF.

The rearrangement uses TRBV7-9 and TRBJ1-6; D remains ambiguous. This CDR3 has 15 amino acids. The germline gives CDR1 SEHNR, CDR2 FQNEAQ (reference sequence). The V end was cut by 1 base, the J end by 10 bases, with 14 bases between. CDR3 DNA sequence: TGTGCCAGCAGCTTAGTGACCCCTCCAGGATCACCCCTCCACTTT. Its translation is CASSLVTPPGSPLHF.

This rearrangement joins TRBV28 to TRBJ2-7, with D unclear. V was clipped by 4 bases and J by 2 bases, with 6 bases between them. This CDR3 is 12 amino acids long. Germline V gene data show CDR1 as MDHEN and CDR2 as SYDVKM. CDR3 protein: CASSSHPYEQYF. As DNA, the CDR3 is TGTGCCAGCAGTTCACATCCCTACGAGCAGTACTTC.

The chain links TRBV5-1 to TRBJ2-7; 8 bases agree with TRBD2. Unmatched junction bases numbered 10, after V lost 4 bases and J lost 1 base. The CDR3 is 16 amino acids. CDR1 SGHRS and CDR2 YFSETQ come from the germline V gene. CDR3 nucleotides: TGCGCCAGCAGCATTGCCCTTAGCGGGGCTTCCTACGAGCAGTACTTC. Encoded protein: CASSIALSGASYEQYF.

The chain joins TRBV6-5 to TRBJ1-1; the D is unclear. The CDR3 consists of 15 residues. V lost 7 bases, J lost 6 bases, and 21 bases lay in between. CDR1 MNHEY and CDR2 SVGAGI come from the germline V gene. This chain's CDR3 is CASTLRGGYGAEAFF. The CDR3 coding sequence is TGTGCCAGCACCTTACGCGGCGGGTACGGGGCTGAAGCTTTCTTT.

The chain couples TRBV30 to TRBJ2-3; 12 positions match TRBD2. Germline V lookup: CDR1 GTSNPN, CDR2 SVGIG (reference sequence). V gave up 3 bases and J gave up 5 bases; unmatched junction bases: 3. The CDR3 has 14 residues. The CDR3: CAWRTSGRGDTQYF. CDR3 nucleotide sequence: TGTGCCTGGAGGACTAGCGGGAGAGGAGATACGCAGTATTTT.

With regard to this clone: A far larger clone is one nucleotide away, so this likely arose from a read error. This rearrangement joins TRBV28 to TRBJ2-7; possible D gene TRBD2, 7 bases. The CDR3 is made up of 16 amino acids. Germline V gene data show CDR1 as MDHEN and CDR2 as SYDVKM. The CDR3 reads CASSLWGGGLNSPLHF. CDR3 nucleotide sequence: TGTGCCAGCAGTTTATGGGGAGGGGGTCTAAATTCACCCCTCCACTTC. The variable domain in full, completed from reference TRBV28 and TRBJ2-7, reads DVKVTQSSRYLVKRTGEKVFLECVQDMDHENMFWYRQDPGLGLRLIYFSYDVKMKEKGDIPEGYSVSREKKERFSLILESASTNQTSMYLCASSLWGGGLNSPLHFGPGTRLTVT.